These 29 T cell receptor beta chains share one sample of origin, sequenced in a study of blood T cell repertoires in COVID-19. Sequencing was performed with immunoSEQ multiplex PCR; in TCRdb, only in-frame clones are kept and a portion is missing. This sample has roughly 150,000 clones, with more than 85% found just once. The sequenced sample consisted of peripheral blood. The receptor set was obtained from a woman aged 55-75 years with COVID-19, enrolled during active disease.

The chain has TRBV4-3 and TRBJ1-6; 7 positions agree with TRBD1. The CDR3 runs 15 residues. CDR1 and CDR2 from the germline V gene are LGHNA and YSLEER. Germline trimming cut 1 base from V and 10 bases from J; bases unmatched to any gene: 7. CDR3 sequence reads: CASSQVNRGLSPLHF. DNA of the CDR3: TGCGCCAGCAGCCAAGTTAACAGGGGTCTCTCACCCCTCCACTTT.

The chain recombines TRBV7-9 with TRBJ1-2, with 9 bases that match TRBD1. The CDR3 runs 12 residues. Germline loops: CDR1 SEHNR, CDR2 FQNEAQ (reference sequence). V shed 4 bases, J shed 11 bases, and the junction held 5 bases outside the gene matches. CDR3 loop: CASSWGTGPYTF. The CDR3 coding sequence is TGTGCCAGCAGCTGGGGGACAGGGCCTTACACCTTC.

The chain combines TRBV23-1 with TRBJ2-7; D is unresolved. TRBV23-1 is noted as an ORF with a role that remains uncertain. CDR3 length equals 14 residues. Between the trimmed V and J ends, which lost 5 bases and 0 bases, there was a span of 11 bases. The CDR3: CASSFVTSSYEQYF. CDR3 bases: TGCGCCAGCAGTTTTGTAACGAGCTCCTACGAGCAGTACTTC.

This clone was recorded once. This chain connects TRBV5-5 to TRBJ1-2; D is unresolved. The length of the CDR3 is 15 residues. The V and J ends lost 0 bases and 2 bases respectively, with 11 bases between them. Germline CDR1 reads SGHKS; CDR2 reads YYEKEE (reference sequence). DNA for the CDR3: TGTGCCAGCAGCTTGGGAGCTTCCGGGAACTATGGCTACACCTTC. Amino acids: CASSLGASGNYGYTF.

The CDR3 DNA reads as TGCGCCAGCAGCCAAACGAGAGGGGGGGGCTCTTACAATGAGCAGTTCTTC. This translates into CASSQTRGGGSYNEQFF. The V and J genes are TRBV4-3 and TRBJ2-1; possible D gene TRBD2, 7 bases. Trimming removed 2 bases at V and 4 bases at J, with 18 bases between. Germline-derived CDR1 and CDR2 are LGHNA and YSLEER. This CDR3 contains 17 residues.

The CDR3 here is CASSLHAGTGAYEQYF. CDR3 sequence (DNA): TGTGCCAGCAGCCTTCACGCCGGGACAGGGGCCTACGAGCAGTACTTC. V gene TRBV7-2 combines with J gene TRBJ2-7; 10 nucleotides match TRBD1. V lost 5 bases to trimming and J lost 2 bases; unmatched junction nucleotides: 9. CDR1 is SGHTA and CDR2 is FQGNSA in the germline V gene. The CDR3 runs to 16 residues.

The J gene is TRBJ1-6, the V gene TRBV5-1; the D gene is possibly TRBD1 (6 bases). The germline V gene encodes CDR1 SGHRS and CDR2 YFSETQ. The CDR3 runs to 18 residues. V was clipped by 0 bases and J by 0 bases, with 13 bases between them. DNA for the CDR3: TGCGCCAGCAGCTTGGGCGTACAGGGTTTCTCCTATAATTCACCCCTCCACTTT. It specifies CASSLGVQGFSYNSPLHF.

The chain carries TRBV15 and TRBJ1-2; 9 bases agree with TRBD1. V shed 3 bases and J 2 bases; nucleotides not matched to a gene: 4. Per germline, CDR1 LNHNV and CDR2 YYDKDF (reference sequence). The CDR3 consists of 15 residues. CDR3 protein: CATSRDRGPNYGYTF. The CDR3 DNA follows: TGTGCCACCAGCAGGGACAGGGGACCCAACTATGGCTACACCTTC.

The chain uses TRBV19 and TRBJ1-2; 8 nucleotides line up with TRBD1. CDR1 is LNHDA, CDR2 SQIVND, per germline (reference sequence). CDR3 size: 13 residues. The junction had 2 bases not matched to a gene; V was cut back by 5 bases and J by 3 bases. CDR3: CASSLTGDYGYTF. DNA of the CDR3: TGTGCCAGTAGTCTGACAGGGGACTATGGCTACACCTTC.

V and J are TRBV3-1 (or the pseudogene TRBV3-2) and TRBJ1-6; TRBD1 might be the D (6 bases). Trimming took off 9 bases at V and 7 bases at J, with 13 bases between the two ends. CDR1 is LGHDT, CDR2 YNNKEL, per germline (reference sequence). The CDR3 has 13 residues. CDR3 in DNA: TGTGCCAGTCACACAGGGTGGAATTCACCCCTCCACTTT. It is translated as CASHTGWNSPLHF.

The chain links TRBV29-1 to TRBJ1-3, with D unresolved. The CDR3 is made up of 13 amino acids. Germline CDR1 SQVTM, CDR2 ANQGSEA. The V and J ends lost 6 bases and 0 bases respectively, with 9 bases between them. CDR3 in amino acids: CSVRRDSGNTIYF. The CDR3 DNA reads as TGCAGCGTAAGACGGGACTCTGGAAACACCATATATTTT. Supplemented by reference TRBV29-1 and TRBJ1-3, the full variable domain reads SAVISQKPSRDICQRGTSLTIQCQVDSQVTMMFWYRQQPGQSLTLIATANQGSEATYESGFVIDKFPISRPNLTFSTLTVSNMSPEDSSIYLCSVRRDSGNTIYFGEGSWLTVV.

The V gene is TRBV25-1, the J gene TRBJ1-1; D is uncertain. CDR1 is MGHDK and CDR2 is SYGVNS in the germline V gene. V lost 0 bases and J lost 3, with 5 bases in between. The CDR3 covers 13 residues. CDR3 loop: CASSEYGDTEAFF. As DNA, the CDR3 is TGTGCCAGCAGTGAATACGGGGACACTGAAGCTTTCTTT. Complete variable domain (other parts from reference TRBV25-1 and TRBJ1-1): EADIYQTPRYLVIGTGKKITLECSQTMGHDKMYWYQQDPGMELHLIHYSYGVNSTEKGDLSSESTVSRIRTEHFPLTLESARPSHTSQYLCASSEYGDTEAFFGQGTRLTVV.

The J gene is TRBJ1-1, the V gene TRBV19, with D unresolved. From germline, CDR1 is LNHDA and CDR2 SQIVND (reference sequence). The CDR3 loop spans 13 amino acids. The V and J ends lost 8 bases and 0 bases respectively, with 10 bases between them. CDR3 DNA: TGTGCCAGTGCGACGGAGGTGAACACTGAAGCTTTCTTT. Translating it yields CASATEVNTEAFF.

The chain combines TRBV30 with TRBJ1-1, with D possibly TRBD1 on 5 matching bases. The V gene's germline CDR1 is GTSNPN and CDR2 SVGIG (reference sequence). The CDR3 runs to 13 residues. The V end was cut by 1 base, the J end by 2 bases, with 8 bases between. The CDR3 loop reads CAWSEGRNTEAFF. The CDR3 nucleotides read TGTGCCTGGAGTGAGGGGCGAAACACTGAAGCTTTCTTT.

The V call is TRBV10-3, the J call TRBJ1-1; D gene uncertain. This CDR3 is built from 14 residues. Germline CDR1 and CDR2: ENHRY and SYGVKD. V lost 2 bases to trimming and J lost 1 base, with 8 bases between them. In DNA form, the CDR3 reads TGTGCCATCAGTGAGGTCGGTGGGAACACTGAAGCTTTCTTT. Protein sequence: CAISEVGGNTEAFF.

The V gene is TRBV4-3, the J gene TRBJ2-7, with D tentatively TRBD1 (5 bases). V was pared by 0 bases and J by 2 bases, with 11 bases between. This CDR3 comprises 15 residues. Germline CDR1 is LGHNA and CDR2 is YSLEER. CDR3 sequence reads: CASSQETDPAYEQYF. The CDR3 DNA is TGCGCCAGCAGCCAAGAGACAGATCCAGCCTACGAGCAGTACTTC.

This rearrangement joins TRBV6-5 to TRBJ1-4; D is unresolved. Trimming shortened V by 6 bases and J by 6 bases, and 8 bases separated the two germline ends. Germline CDR1 is MNHEY and CDR2 is SVGAGI. The CDR3 length is 12 residues. The CDR3: CASRRRDEKLFF. The CDR3 nucleotides read TGTGCCAGCAGACGAAGAGATGAAAAACTGTTTTTT.

This chain uses TRBV10-3 with TRBJ1-6, with TRBD1 matching 9 bases. The CDR3 loop spans 17 amino acids. Germline V gene lookup returns CDR1 ENHRY and CDR2 SYGVKD. The V segment lost 6 bases and the J segment 2 bases; nucleotides outside the gene matches: 8. CDR3 loop: CAISPGQGFTYNSPLHF. The CDR3 DNA follows: TGTGCCATCAGCCCGGGACAGGGTTTCACCTATAATTCACCCCTCCACTTT.

This rearrangement joins TRBV29-1 to TRBJ1-4, with D possibly matching TRBD1 (6 bases). There are 15 residues in the CDR3. Germline lookup yields CDR1 SQVTM and CDR2 ANQGSEA. V was cut by 4 bases and J by 0 bases, with 12 bases left in between. Here the CDR3 DNA reads TGCAGCGTTGGCGTGACAGGAGCAACTAATGAAAAACTGTTTTTT. Protein product: CSVGVTGATNEKLFF. Supplemented by reference TRBV29-1 and TRBJ1-4, the full variable domain reads SAVISQKPSRDICQRGTSLTIQCQVDSQVTMMFWYRQQPGQSLTLIATANQGSEATYESGFVIDKFPISRPNLTFSTLTVSNMSPEDSSIYLCSVGVTGATNEKLFFGSGTQLSVL.

This clone occurred once. The V and J genes are TRBV5-1 and TRBJ1-2; D might be TRBD1 (6 bases). Trimming stripped 9 bases from V and 6 bases from J, with 12 bases between. The germline V gene encodes CDR1 SGHRS and CDR2 YFSETQ. CDR3 size: 11 residues. CDR3 nucleotide sequence: TGCGCCACTGAAGGGGGTAATGGCTACACCTTC. Translating it yields CATEGGNGYTF.

The chain uses TRBV5-1 and TRBJ2-5; 10 bases map to TRBD2. With V trimmed by 0 bases and J by 2 bases, 4 bases remained unmatched. CDR1 and CDR2 from the germline V gene are SGHRS and YFSETQ. This CDR3 contains 16 residues. The CDR3 region is CASSLASSGGQETQYF. CDR3 coding DNA: TGCGCCAGCAGCTTGGCGTCTAGCGGGGGACAAGAGACCCAGTACTTC.

CDR3 amino acids: CASSLVVQGANGYTF. The DNA for the CDR3 is TGCGCCAGCAGCTTGGTAGTACAGGGAGCTAATGGCTACACCTTC. The chain carries TRBV5-1 and TRBJ1-2; D perhaps matches TRBD1 (6 bases). This CDR3 has 15 residues. The germline V and J ends were trimmed by 0 bases and 6 bases, with 15 bases remaining between them. Per the germline V gene, CDR1 is SGHRS and CDR2 is YFSETQ.

The gene calls are TRBV7-6 and TRBJ2-2; TRBD1 matches 7 bases. V was clipped by 4 bases and J by 3 bases; unmatched bases: 5. Germline CDR1 SGHVS, CDR2 FNYEAQ. The CDR3 totals 15 residues. The CDR3 DNA reads TGTGCCAGCAGCTCGTGGGACAGATACACCGGGGAGCTGTTTTTT. Translated, it gives CASSSWDRYTGELFF.

This sequence joins TRBV11-2 and TRBJ2-7, with D possibly TRBD2 on 5 matching bases. The CDR3 is made up of 14 amino acids. Germline CDR1 reads SGHAT; CDR2 reads FQNNGV. V lost 3 bases and J 4 bases, leaving 13 bases between the germline ends. The CDR3 spells CASSFGVSPYEQYF. Here the CDR3 DNA reads TGTGCCAGCAGCTTCGGGGTCTCTCCTTACGAGCAGTACTTC.

The rearrangement uses TRBV6-2 or TRBV6-3 and TRBJ1-5; 7 nucleotides align to TRBD1. CDR1 is MNHEY, CDR2 SVGEGT, per germline. V trimming: 2 bases; J trimming: 4 bases; junction bases outside the gene matches: 5. The CDR3 covers 15 residues. CDR3 sequence: CASSYEQGPNQPQHF. In nucleotides, the CDR3 is TGTGCCAGCAGTTACGAACAGGGGCCGAATCAGCCCCAGCATTTT.

This chain links TRBV11-2 with TRBJ2-2; 14 bases fit TRBD2. Germline loops: CDR1 SGHAT, CDR2 FQNNGV. There are 18 residues in the CDR3. J gave up 3 bases and V 4 bases, and 7 bases lay outside the gene matches. The CDR3 is CASSYPTSGGADTGELFF. The CDR3 DNA reads TGTGCCAGCAGCTACCCGACTAGCGGGGGGGCGGACACCGGGGAGCTGTTTTTT.

This clone was seen more than once but under ten times. This sequence joins TRBV2 and TRBJ1-5; D perhaps matches TRBD1 (6 bases). The V gene's germline CDR1 is SNHLY and CDR2 FYNNEI. V was clipped by 6 bases and J by 8 bases, with 11 bases between them. The CDR3 runs 12 residues. Here the CDR3 reads CASRTGREPQHF. The DNA of the CDR3 is TGTGCCAGCAGAACAGGGAGGGAGCCCCAGCATTTT.

The rearrangement links TRBV5-1 to TRBJ2-5; 7 nucleotides line up with TRBD2. Looked up from germline, CDR1 is SGHRS and CDR2 is YFSETQ. Trimming cost V 3 bases and J 8 bases; bases outside gene matches: 16. This CDR3 has 16 residues. The chain's CDR3 is CASSSRGRAKSETQYF. Written as DNA, the CDR3 is TGCGCCAGCAGCTCCCGTGGGAGGGCGAAGTCTGAAACCCAGTACTTC.

This clone was recorded once. The rearrangement uses TRBV7-9 and TRBJ2-7; D possibly corresponds to TRBD1 (5 bases). The CDR3 is 15 residues long. CDR1 is SEHNR and CDR2 is FQNEAQ in the germline V gene (reference sequence). The V gene lost 0 bases and the J gene lost 1 base, with 10 bases spanning the gap. The CDR3 coding sequence is TGTGCCAGCAGCTTAGCGCTCGCAGGGTCCTACGAGCAGTACTTC. Amino acid sequence: CASSLALAGSYEQYF.